One sample yielded the 3 T cell receptor beta chains listed below, sequenced in a study of blood T cell repertoires in COVID-19 (dated by TCRdb to the early 2020s). The library was prepared using the immunoSEQ multiplex PCR assay. The immuneACCESS repertoire file appears here via TCRdb, limited to in-frame rearrangements. These files lack a portion of the clones; in checked studies, under half of the deficit traces to unresolved V genes, and the cause of the others is not known. Within this sample are about 300,000 clones, with over 80% of them counted one time only. The ten largest make up just under 6.5% of the sample. The sequencing input was peripheral blood. These receptors were collected from a woman aged 45 to 65 with COVID-19, enrolled during active disease.

This sequence joins TRBV4-1 and TRBJ2-7; TRBD2 matches at 12 bases. The V segment lost 3 bases and the J segment 3 bases; nucleotides outside the gene matches: 12. In germline, CDR1 is MGHRA, CDR2 YSYEKL. This CDR3 has 18 residues. For the CDR3, the DNA is TGCGCCAGCAGCCAGCGGGCGCTAGCGGGAGGGCCCCTCTACGAGCAGTACTTC. Protein sequence: CASSQRALAGGPLYEQYF.

The chain couples TRBV18 to TRBJ1-1; maybe TRBD1 (6 bases). V was pared by 5 bases and J by 11 bases, with 15 bases between. Germline V gene lookup returns CDR1 KGHSH and CDR2 LQKENI. CDR3 length equals 12 residues. CDR3 region: CASSSTGTQAFF. CDR3 nucleotide sequence: TGTGCCAGCTCATCTACCGGGACACAGGCTTTCTTT.

V is TRBV19 and J is TRBJ2-7; D perhaps matches TRBD2 (6 bases). Germline V gene lookup returns CDR1 LNHDA and CDR2 SQIVND (reference sequence). This CDR3 has 13 residues. V shed 7 bases and J shed 1 base, with 11 bases lying between them. The CDR3 sequence: CASKAGSSYEQYF. The DNA of the CDR3 is TGTGCCAGTAAGGCGGGAAGTTCCTACGAGCAGTACTTC. The whole variable domain, remainder taken from reference TRBV19 and TRBJ2-7, is DGGITQSPKYLFRKEGQNVTLSCEQNLNHDAMYWYRQDPGQGLRLIYYSQIVNDFQKGDIAEGYSVSREKKESFPLTVTSAQKNPTAFYLCASKAGSSYEQYFGPGTRLTVT.